This record concerns one T cell receptor beta chain sequence. The record originates from a study of shared clonotypes between healthy human individuals. Terminally differentiated effector memory CD45RA+ cells were left out of the naive CD8 fraction, which was CD45RO-negative and positively selected for CCR7. J was trimmed by 4 bases and V by 7 bases; bases with no gene match: 11. CDR3 length: 16 residues. Germline V gives CDR1 MNHEY, CDR2 SMNVEV (reference sequence). Data came from immunoSEQ multiplex PCR; TCRdb stores just in-frame clones and leaves some out. The profile shows approximately 600,000 clones, 85% to 95% of them singletons.

The chain carries TRBV27 and TRBJ2-3; TRBD2 aligns across 10 bases. The clonotype comes from a woman aged 30 to 39 in good health. Sample: naive CD8+ T cells sorted from blood. The CDR3: CASTPNGSGGSDTQYF. The CDR3 DNA sequence: TGTGCCAGCACTCCCAATGGTAGCGGGGGGTCAGATACGCAGTATTTT.